This TCR beta chain was obtained from a study of Graves' ophthalmopathy and Graves' hyperthyroidism. In the study overall: By definition, stable hyperthyroidism involved no ophthalmopathy within 18 months of follow-up. Study-level findings and limits: Ophthalmopathy progression predictions by the model showed about 75% specificity and roughly 70% sensitivity.

Germline V CDR1 and CDR2: LNHDA, SQIVND (reference sequence). The CDR3 extends over 14 amino acids. V was trimmed by 3 bases and J by 7 bases, leaving 15 bases between them. This clonotype came up many times. The antigen is unknown. Among the hyperthyroidism patients, all were newly diagnosed, aged 18 to 65, with under 2 months' duration. Uncontrolled infections, pregnancy, lactation or other autoimmune diseases led to patient exclusion. As the template, RNA transcripts were used to amplify TCR beta CDR3 regions. First-round RT-PCR relied on HTBI primers, and a second-round multiplex PCR came next. One entry per CDR3 protein results from TCRdb running MiXCR on the multiplex PCR reads. In the table there are 450,000 to 600,000 distinct CDR3 sequences, approximately 37% of which are singletons.

The sequence derives from an adult man with Graves' hyperthyroidism. The sample taken for sequencing was peripheral blood or thyroid tissue (not recorded which). V gene TRBV19 combines with J gene TRBJ1-2; D is undetermined. CDR3 sequence (DNA): TGTGCCAGTAGTATTGGCAGTTCTAGGTTTGGCTACACCTTC. Its protein is CASSIGSSRFGYTF.